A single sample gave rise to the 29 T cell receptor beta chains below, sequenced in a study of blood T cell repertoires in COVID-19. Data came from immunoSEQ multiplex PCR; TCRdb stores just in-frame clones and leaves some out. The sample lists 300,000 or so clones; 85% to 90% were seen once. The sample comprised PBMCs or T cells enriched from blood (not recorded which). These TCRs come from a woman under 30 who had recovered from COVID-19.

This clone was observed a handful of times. The CDR3 sequence is CASSQVLAGGAYEQYF. The CDR3 nucleotides read TGCGCCAGCAGCCAAGTTTTAGCGGGTGGGGCTTACGAGCAGTACTTC. The chain joins TRBV4-1 to TRBJ2-7; 7 nucleotides match TRBD2. Germline CDR1 reads MGHRA; CDR2 reads YSYEKL. Unmatched junction bases numbered 10, after V lost 1 base and J lost 4 bases. The CDR3 contains 16 residues.

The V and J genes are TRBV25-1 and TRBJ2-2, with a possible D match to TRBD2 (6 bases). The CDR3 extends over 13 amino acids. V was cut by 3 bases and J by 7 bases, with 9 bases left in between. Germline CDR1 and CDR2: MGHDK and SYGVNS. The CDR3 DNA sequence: TGTGCCAGCAGTGAGCCGGGAGACGGGGAGCTGTTTTTT. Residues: CASSEPGDGELFF.

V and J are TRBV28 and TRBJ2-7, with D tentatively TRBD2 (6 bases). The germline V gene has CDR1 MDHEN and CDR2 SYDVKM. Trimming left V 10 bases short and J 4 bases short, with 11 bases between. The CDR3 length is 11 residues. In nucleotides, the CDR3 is TGTGCCATCCGGGGGAGGTACGAGCAGTACTTC. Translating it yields CAIRGRYEQYF.

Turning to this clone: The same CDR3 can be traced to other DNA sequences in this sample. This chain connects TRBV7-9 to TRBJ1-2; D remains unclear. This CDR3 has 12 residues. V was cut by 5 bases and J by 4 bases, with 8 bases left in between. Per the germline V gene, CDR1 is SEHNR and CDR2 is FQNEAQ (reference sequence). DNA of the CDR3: TGTGCCAGCAGCCAAGAGGGCTATGGCTACACCTTC. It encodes CASSQEGYGYTF. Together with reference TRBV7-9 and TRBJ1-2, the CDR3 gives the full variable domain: DTGVSQNPRHKITKRGQNVTFRCDPISEHNRLYWYRQTLGQGPEFLTYFQNEAQLEKSRLLSDRFSAERPKGSFSTLEIQRTEQGDSAMYLCASSQEGYGYTFGSGTRLTVV.

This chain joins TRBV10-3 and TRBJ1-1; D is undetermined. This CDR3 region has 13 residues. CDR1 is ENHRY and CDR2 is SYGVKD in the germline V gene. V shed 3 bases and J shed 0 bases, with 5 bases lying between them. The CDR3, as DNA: TGTGCCATCAGTGATTCAGTGAACACTGAAGCTTTCTTT. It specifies CAISDSVNTEAFF.

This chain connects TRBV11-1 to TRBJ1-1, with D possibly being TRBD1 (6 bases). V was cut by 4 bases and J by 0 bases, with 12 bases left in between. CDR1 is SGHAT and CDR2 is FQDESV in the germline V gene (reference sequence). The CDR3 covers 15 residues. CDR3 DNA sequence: TGTGCCAGCAGCTCCCGAGGGGGAATGAACACTGAAGCTTTCTTT. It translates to CASSSRGGMNTEAFF.

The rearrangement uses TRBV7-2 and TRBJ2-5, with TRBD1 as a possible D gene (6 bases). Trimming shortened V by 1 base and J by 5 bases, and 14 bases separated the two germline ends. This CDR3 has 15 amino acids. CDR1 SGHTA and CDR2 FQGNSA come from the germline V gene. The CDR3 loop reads CASSLVSQGWETQYF. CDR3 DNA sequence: TGTGCCAGCAGCTTAGTTAGTCAGGGGTGGGAGACCCAGTACTTC.

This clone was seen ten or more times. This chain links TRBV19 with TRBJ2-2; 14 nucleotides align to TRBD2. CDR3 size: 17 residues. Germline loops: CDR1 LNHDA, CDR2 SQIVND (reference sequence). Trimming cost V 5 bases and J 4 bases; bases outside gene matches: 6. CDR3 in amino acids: CASSLATSGGATGELFF. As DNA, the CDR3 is TGTGCCAGTAGTCTCGCGACTAGCGGGGGGGCCACCGGGGAGCTGTTTTTT. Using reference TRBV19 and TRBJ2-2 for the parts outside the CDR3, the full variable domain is DGGITQSPKYLFRKEGQNVTLSCEQNLNHDAMYWYRQDPGQGLRLIYYSQIVNDFQKGDIAEGYSVSREKKESFPLTVTSAQKNPTAFYLCASSLATSGGATGELFFGEGSRLTVL.

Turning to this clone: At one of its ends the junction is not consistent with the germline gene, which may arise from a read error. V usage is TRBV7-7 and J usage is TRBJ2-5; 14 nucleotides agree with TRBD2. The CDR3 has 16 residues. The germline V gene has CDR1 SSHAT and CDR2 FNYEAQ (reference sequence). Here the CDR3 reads CASSPGTSGGQETQYF. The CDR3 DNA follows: TGTGCTAGCAGCCCCGGGACTAGCGGGGGCCAAGAGACCCAGTACTTC.

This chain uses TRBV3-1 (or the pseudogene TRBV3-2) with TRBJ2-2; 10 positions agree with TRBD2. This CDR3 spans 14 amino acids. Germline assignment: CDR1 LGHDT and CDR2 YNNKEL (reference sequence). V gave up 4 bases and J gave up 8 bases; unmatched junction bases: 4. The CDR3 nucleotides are TGTGCCAGCAGCCCGGGACTAGCGTTAGGGGAGCTGTTTTTT. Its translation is CASSPGLALGELFF.

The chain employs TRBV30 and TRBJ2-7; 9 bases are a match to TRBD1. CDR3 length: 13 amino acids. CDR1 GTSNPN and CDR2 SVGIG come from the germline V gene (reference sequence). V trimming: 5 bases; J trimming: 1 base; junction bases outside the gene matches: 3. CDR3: CAWSGTGSYEQYF. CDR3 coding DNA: TGTGCCTGGTCCGGGACAGGGTCCTACGAGCAGTACTTC. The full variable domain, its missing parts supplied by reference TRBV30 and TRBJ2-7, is SQTIHQWPATLVQPVGSPLSLECTVEGTSNPNLYWYRQAAGRGLQLLFYSVGIGQISSEVPQNLSASRPQDRQFILSSKKLLLSDSGFYLCAWSGTGSYEQYFGPGTRLTVT.

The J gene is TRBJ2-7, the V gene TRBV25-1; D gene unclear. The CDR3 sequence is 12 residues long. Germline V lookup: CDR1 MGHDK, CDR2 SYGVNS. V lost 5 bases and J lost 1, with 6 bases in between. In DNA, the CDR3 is TGTGCCAGCAGTAAACAGTCCTACGAGCAGTACTTC. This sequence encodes CASSKQSYEQYF.

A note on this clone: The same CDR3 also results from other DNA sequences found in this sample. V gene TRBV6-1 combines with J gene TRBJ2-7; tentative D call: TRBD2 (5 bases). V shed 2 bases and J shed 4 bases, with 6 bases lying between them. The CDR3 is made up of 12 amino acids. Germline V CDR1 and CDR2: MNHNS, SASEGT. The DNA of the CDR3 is TGTGCCAGCAGTGAACGCGGGTACGAGCAGTACTTC. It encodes CASSERGYEQYF.

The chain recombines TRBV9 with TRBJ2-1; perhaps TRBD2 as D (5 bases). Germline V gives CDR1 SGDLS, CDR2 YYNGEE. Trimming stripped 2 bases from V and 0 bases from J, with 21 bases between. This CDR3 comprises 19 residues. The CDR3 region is CASSVGPVGWESSYNEQFF. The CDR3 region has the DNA TGTGCCAGCAGCGTTGGGCCAGTAGGGTGGGAGAGCTCCTACAATGAGCAGTTCTTC.

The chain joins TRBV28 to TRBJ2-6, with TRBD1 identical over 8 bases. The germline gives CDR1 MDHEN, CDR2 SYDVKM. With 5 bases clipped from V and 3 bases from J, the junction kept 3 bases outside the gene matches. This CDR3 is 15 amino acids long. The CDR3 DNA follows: TGTGCCAGCAGTCTCACAGGGGGTGGGGCCAACGTCCTGACTTTC. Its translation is CASSLTGGGANVLTF.

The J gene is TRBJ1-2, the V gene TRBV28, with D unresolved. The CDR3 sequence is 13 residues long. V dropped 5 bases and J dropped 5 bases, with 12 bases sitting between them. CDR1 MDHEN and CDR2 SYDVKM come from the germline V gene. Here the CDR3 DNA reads TGTGCCAGCAGTACCATGGGGAGATATGGCTACACCTTC. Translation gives CASSTMGRYGYTF.

CDR3 region: CASSYRGGDQPQHF. CDR3 DNA sequence: TGTGCCAGCAGCTATCGGGGGGGGGATCAGCCCCAGCATTTT. This chain connects TRBV6-5 to TRBJ1-5; D is possibly TRBD1 (5 bases). Trimming took 6 bases from V and 5 from J, leaving 14 bases between them. The germline gives CDR1 MNHEY, CDR2 SVGAGI. The CDR3 totals 14 residues.

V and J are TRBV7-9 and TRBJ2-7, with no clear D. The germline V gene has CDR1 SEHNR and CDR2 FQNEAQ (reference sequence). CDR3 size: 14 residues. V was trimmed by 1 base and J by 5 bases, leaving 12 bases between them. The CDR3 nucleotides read TGTGCCAGCAGCTTAGAAACAGTCCGAGACGAGCAGTACTTC. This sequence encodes CASSLETVRDEQYF.

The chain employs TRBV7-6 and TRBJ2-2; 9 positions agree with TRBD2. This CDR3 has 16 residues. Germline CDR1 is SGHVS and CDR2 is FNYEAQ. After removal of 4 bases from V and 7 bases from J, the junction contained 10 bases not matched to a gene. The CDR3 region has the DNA TGTGCCAGCAGCTCAAGGCGGGCGGGAGGGATCGGGGAGCTGTTTTTT. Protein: CASSSRRAGGIGELFF.

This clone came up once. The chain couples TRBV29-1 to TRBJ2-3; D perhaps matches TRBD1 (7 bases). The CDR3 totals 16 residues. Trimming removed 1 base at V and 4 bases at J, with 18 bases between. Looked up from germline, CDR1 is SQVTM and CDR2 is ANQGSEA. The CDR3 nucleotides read TGCAGCGTTGAAGGGGGTGGCGGGACAGTAGCAGATACGCAGTATTTT. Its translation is CSVEGGGGTVADTQYF.

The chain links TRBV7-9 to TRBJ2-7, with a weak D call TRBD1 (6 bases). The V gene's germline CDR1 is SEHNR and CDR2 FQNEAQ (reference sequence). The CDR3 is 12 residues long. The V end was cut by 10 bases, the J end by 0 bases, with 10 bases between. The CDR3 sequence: CAISTGSYEQYF. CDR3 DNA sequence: TGTGCCATCTCGACAGGCTCCTACGAGCAGTACTTC.

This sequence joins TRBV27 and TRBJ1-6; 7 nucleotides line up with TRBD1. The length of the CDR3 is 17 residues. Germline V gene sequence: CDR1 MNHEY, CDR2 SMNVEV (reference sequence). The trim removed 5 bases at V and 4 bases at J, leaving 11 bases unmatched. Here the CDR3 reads CASSDTGAHLYNSPLHF. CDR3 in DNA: TGTGCCAGCAGTGATACAGGGGCACATCTTTATAATTCACCCCTCCACTTT.

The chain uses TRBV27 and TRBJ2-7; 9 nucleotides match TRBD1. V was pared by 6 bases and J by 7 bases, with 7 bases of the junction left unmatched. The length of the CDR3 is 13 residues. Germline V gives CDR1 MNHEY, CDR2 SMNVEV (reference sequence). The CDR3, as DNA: TGTGCCAGCAGATTGACAGGGGGAGTAGAGCAGTACTTC. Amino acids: CASRLTGGVEQYF.

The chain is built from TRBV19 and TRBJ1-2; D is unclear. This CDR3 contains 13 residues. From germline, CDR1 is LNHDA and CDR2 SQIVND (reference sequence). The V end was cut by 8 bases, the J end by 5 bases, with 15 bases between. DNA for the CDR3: TGTGCCAGTGGAGGGAGGCAGGTTTATGGCTACACCTTC. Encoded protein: CASGGRQVYGYTF.

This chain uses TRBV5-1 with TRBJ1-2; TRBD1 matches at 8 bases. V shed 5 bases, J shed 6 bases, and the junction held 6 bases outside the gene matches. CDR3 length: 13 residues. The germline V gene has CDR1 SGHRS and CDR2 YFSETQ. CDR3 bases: TGCGCCAGCAGTAGGACAGGGTCTAATGGCTACACCTTC. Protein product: CASSRTGSNGYTF.

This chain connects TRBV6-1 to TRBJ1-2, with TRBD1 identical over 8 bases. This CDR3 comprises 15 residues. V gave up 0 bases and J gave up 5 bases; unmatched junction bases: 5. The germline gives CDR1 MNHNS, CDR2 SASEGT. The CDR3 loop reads CASSEAPGQVYGYTF. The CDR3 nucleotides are TGTGCCAGCAGTGAAGCTCCGGGACAGGTATATGGCTACACCTTC.

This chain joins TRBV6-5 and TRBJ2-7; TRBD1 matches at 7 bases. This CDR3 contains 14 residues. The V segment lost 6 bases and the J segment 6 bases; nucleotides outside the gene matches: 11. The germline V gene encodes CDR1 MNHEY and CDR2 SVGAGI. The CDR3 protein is CASSSTGTSLEQYF. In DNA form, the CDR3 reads TGTGCCAGCAGCTCGACAGGGACCTCCCTCGAGCAGTACTTC.

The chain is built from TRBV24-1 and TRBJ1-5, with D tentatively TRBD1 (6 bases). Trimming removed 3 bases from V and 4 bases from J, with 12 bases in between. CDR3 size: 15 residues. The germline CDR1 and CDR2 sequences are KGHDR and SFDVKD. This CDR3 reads CATSDAGAPNQPQHF. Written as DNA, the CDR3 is TGTGCCACCAGTGATGCAGGGGCGCCGAATCAGCCCCAGCATTTT.

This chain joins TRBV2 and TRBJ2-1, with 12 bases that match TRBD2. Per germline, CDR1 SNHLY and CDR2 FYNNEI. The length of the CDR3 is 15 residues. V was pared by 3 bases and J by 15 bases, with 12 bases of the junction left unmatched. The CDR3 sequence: CASSERGILAGGRFF. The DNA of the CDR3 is TGTGCCAGCAGTGAGCGGGGAATTCTAGCGGGAGGGCGGTTCTTC.